This TCR beta chain stems from a study of neoadjuvant anti-PD-1 for oral cavity cancer. Sample time point: after neoadjuvant nivolumab, at surgical resection. These oral cavity squamous cell carcinomas were HPV-negative and locally advanced. This CDR3 region has 15 residues. The V segment lost 4 bases and the J segment 3 bases; nucleotides outside the gene matches: 8. Germline V gives CDR1 MNHNS, CDR2 SASEGT. Sequencing was performed with immunoSEQ multiplex PCR; in TCRdb, only in-frame clones are kept and a portion is missing. The table includes approximately 9,500 clones, about four fifths detected once.

V is TRBV6-1 and J is TRBJ2-7, with 8 nucleotides matching TRBD1. The specimen was PBMCs, collected after nivolumab (anti-PD-1) treatment. The sequence derives from a person aged 40 to 85 with oral cavity squamous cell carcinoma. As DNA, the CDR3 is TGTGCCAGCAGTGTCCGGACAGGGAATCTCTACGAGCAGTACTTC. Protein product: CASSVRTGNLYEQYF.